The text below deals with one TCR beta chain. Unmatched junction bases numbered 6, after V lost 5 bases and J lost 6 bases. Germline values: CDR1 LNHNV, CDR2 YYDKDF (reference sequence). This CDR3 is built from 14 residues. This record belongs to a study of T cell responses to AZD1222 COVID-19 vaccine. The protocol was immunoSEQ multiplex PCR, while the TCRdb copy is restricted to in-frame clones and leaves out a portion. This table holds approximately 100,000 clones, about 86% found once. The sequence came from an adult in good health. Sequenced here: peripheral blood, sampled on day 0 of AZD1222 vaccination. The rearrangement uses TRBV15 and TRBJ2-7; the match to TRBD2 covers 11 bases. The CDR3 region has the DNA TGTGCCACCAGCGGCCTAGCGGGAGGCTCCGAGCAGTACTTC. It is translated as CATSGLAGGSEQYF.